Reported below is one T cell receptor (beta chain). What it recognizes is unknown. This CDR3 has 15 residues. Trimming removed 3 bases from V and 1 base from J; junction bases left unmatched: 2. The germline V gene has CDR1 MDHEN and CDR2 SYDVKM. Time point reported: persistent/refractory GD, antithyroid drugs over 5 years with positive TRAb. Isolated PBMC RNA provided the starting material for the TCR library. The patients included were those that came from an endocrinology department in Xi'an, China. Researchers made TCR beta libraries by using iRepertoire HTBI primers and running Arm-PCR on CDR3 regions. TCRdb re-analysed the multiplex PCR reads in MiXCR, keeping a single row per CDR3 protein. Here the sample spans approximately 440,000 distinct CDR3 sequences, about 20% being singletons. This sample is part of a study of regulatory T cells in long-lasting Graves disease. Study context: Treatment with antithyroid drugs for over 5 years, together with positive TSH receptor antibodies, meant persistent Graves' disease. General observations from the study: Persistent patients had a count of shared public clonotypes (around 2,700) that exceeded that of new patients (approximately 1,000). TRBV28, TRBJ1-2 and TRBJ2-5 were segments that persistent disease favored.

This sequence originates from a female donor with Graves disease. The sample was peripheral blood mononuclear cells (PBMCs), taken when the disease was refractory, from a patient treated with antithyroid drugs. The chain carries TRBV28 and TRBJ2-7; 11 bases line up with TRBD1. The CDR3 is CASSFRDRGSYEQYF. The CDR3 nucleotides read TGTGCCAGCAGTTTCCGGGACAGGGGGTCCTACGAGCAGTACTTC.